One and the same sample provided the 21 T cell receptor beta chains below, sequenced in a study of blood T cells in healthy people across ages. Alongside a J-beta primer mix, a sample-barcoded 5' primer served in a second PCR lasting about 7 to 12 cycles. Using its own MiXCR run on the 5' RACE reads, TCRdb lists one record per CDR3 protein. The sample lists 550,000 to 800,000 distinct CDR3 sequences, under 25% occurring once. The sample comprised blood. The receptors come from a man between 65 and 85 years old in good health.

A word on this clonotype: A much larger clone lies a single base off, so this may be a read error. Since the CDR3 does not end with the conserved phenylalanine or tryptophan, this likely comes from a read error. The rearrangement uses TRBV3-1 and TRBJ2-7; D is ambiguous. CDR1 and CDR2 from the germline V gene are LGHDT and YNNKEL (reference sequence). The CDR3 has 14 amino acids. V gave up 0 bases and J gave up 5 bases, with 11 bases separating them. This chain's CDR3 is CASSQDITSHEQYL. DNA for the CDR3: TGTGCCAGCAGCCAAGACATTACATCCCACGAGCAGTACCTC.

This chain's CDR3 is CASSLEGQRRETQYF. The CDR3, as DNA: TGTGCCAGCAGCTTAGAGGGACAGCGCAGGGAGACCCAGTACTTC. The rearrangement links TRBV11-2 to TRBJ2-5; TRBD1 matches at 7 bases. The CDR3 is 15 residues long. The germline V gene has CDR1 SGHAT and CDR2 FQNNGV. The trim removed 0 bases at V and 5 bases at J, leaving 6 bases unmatched.

This chain uses TRBV3-1 with TRBJ2-3; 7 nucleotides agree with TRBD2. J was trimmed by 1 base and V by 6 bases; bases with no gene match: 7. Germline CDR1 reads LGHDT; CDR2 reads YNNKEL (reference sequence). This CDR3 region has 15 residues. The CDR3 nucleotides are TGTGCCAGCAGGAACGGACTAGGCGGCACAGATACGCAGTATTTT. It is translated as CASRNGLGGTDTQYF.

The chain employs TRBV5-1 and TRBJ1-4, with D perhaps matching TRBD1 (5 bases). V lost 3 bases and J lost 10, with 16 bases in between. The CDR3 consists of 14 residues. CDR1 and CDR2 from the germline V gene are SGHRS and YFSETQ. CDR3 sequence: CASSSDSLGGKLFF. The CDR3 DNA follows: TGCGCCAGCAGCTCCGACAGCCTCGGCGGAAAACTGTTTTTT. Complete variable domain (other parts from reference TRBV5-1 and TRBJ1-4): KAGVTQTPRYLIKTRGQQVTLSCSPISGHRSVSWYQQTPGQGLQFLFEYFSETQRNKGNFPGRFSGRQFSNSRSEMNVSTLELGDSALYLCASSSDSLGGKLFFGSGTQLSVL.

In DNA form, the CDR3 reads TGTGCCAGCAGTTTCTTGGCCGATGCTAACTATGGCTACACCTTC. Amino acid sequence: CASSFLADANYGYTF. The chain uses TRBV28 and TRBJ1-2; D remains unclear. The CDR3 is made up of 15 amino acids. Trimming took off 3 bases at V and 0 bases at J, with 11 bases between the two ends. Looked up from germline, CDR1 is MDHEN and CDR2 is SYDVKM.

This clonotype was seen only a few times. This chain links TRBV20-1 with TRBJ1-3; D perhaps matches TRBD1 (6 bases). The ends were cut back, 5 bases at V and 2 bases at J, with 22 bases in the middle. The CDR3 is 17 amino acids. Germline CDR1 reads DFQATT; CDR2 reads SNEGSKA (reference sequence). DNA of the CDR3: TGCAGTGCTCTTTCCGCCCGGGGGCGGGAGGCTGGAAACACCATATATTTT. It encodes CSALSARGREAGNTIYF.

For this clonotype: Without the conserved terminal phenylalanine or tryptophan, this CDR3 likely stems from a read error. No DNA is shown, since the ends of the CDR3 on it are uncertain; the CDR3 is the one TCRdb lists. J is TRBJ2-2 and V is TRBV27; TRBD2 reflects the table's D call only, with no check against the DNA. The CDR3 is 15 amino acids in total, end residues counted. Germline V gene data show CDR1 as MNHEY and CDR2 as SMNVEV (reference sequence). CDR3 protein: CASSISGSFTGELLL.

This clonotype turned up a few times. V is TRBV5-1 and J is TRBJ2-2, with TRBD1 matching over 7 bases. Trimming removed 0 bases from V and 9 bases from J; junction bases left unmatched: 5. CDR3 size: 14 residues. The germline gives CDR1 SGHRS, CDR2 YFSETQ. The CDR3 bases are TGCGCCAGCAGCTTGGAACAGGGGAATTGGGAGCTGTTTTTT. As protein: CASSLEQGNWELFF.

J is TRBJ2-3 and V is TRBV5-1, with 11 bases identical to TRBD2. After removal of 0 bases from V and 5 bases from J, the junction contained 8 bases not matched to a gene. Germline V gene sequence: CDR1 SGHRS, CDR2 YFSETQ. This CDR3 region has 17 residues. The CDR3 loop is CASSLEGSGRAGDTQYF. CDR3 DNA: TGCGCCAGCAGCTTGGAGGGTAGCGGGAGGGCCGGAGATACGCAGTATTTT.

This clonotype was counted between two and nine times. The chain has TRBV4-2 and TRBJ2-1, with 10 bases that match TRBD2. After removal of 1 base from V and 7 bases from J, the junction contained 4 bases not matched to a gene. CDR3 length: 15 residues. Per germline, CDR1 LGHNA and CDR2 YNFKEQ. The CDR3 nucleotides are TGTGCCAGCAGCCAAGCCGGTAGCGGGAGGAATGAGCAGTTCTTC. Encoded protein: CASSQAGSGRNEQFF.

This clonotype was seen a handful of times. The CDR3: CASSQSPSGTIYF. The CDR3 nucleotides read TGTGCCAGCAGTCAAAGTCCCTCTGGTACCATATATTTT. The genes are TRBV12-3 or TRBV12-4 and TRBJ1-3; unclear D gene. The CDR3 loop spans 13 amino acids. The V and J ends lost 5 bases and 10 bases respectively, with 15 bases between them.

V and J are TRBV9 and TRBJ1-1; a weak D match, TRBD1 (5 bases). This CDR3 comprises 14 residues. V was shortened by 0 bases and J by 7 bases, with 13 bases between the two germline ends. The germline V gene encodes CDR1 SGDLS and CDR2 YYNGEE. The CDR3, as DNA: TGTGCCAGCAGCGTAGTCCAGGGCCCCAGTGAAGCTTTCTTT. Its translation is CASSVVQGPSEAFF.

This clonotype came up a few times. The chain uses TRBV6-2 or TRBV6-3 and TRBJ2-4, with D unclear. The CDR3 contains 13 residues. Germline V lookup: CDR1 MNHEY, CDR2 SVGEGT. V lost 8 bases to trimming and J lost 3 bases, with 11 bases between them. The CDR3 DNA follows: TGTGCCAGCTGGGGATTTAACAAAAACATTCAGTACTTC. It specifies CASWGFNKNIQYF.

V gene TRBV20-1 combines with J gene TRBJ2-5; D may be TRBD1 (7 bases). The V gene lost 6 bases and the J gene lost 2 bases, with 16 bases spanning the gap. This CDR3 is 14 amino acids long. Germline V gives CDR1 DFQATT, CDR2 SNEGSKA (reference sequence). The CDR3 DNA reads as TGCAGTGCGCTCGCGGGGACAGTTCAAGAGACCCAGTACTTC. It is translated as CSALAGTVQETQYF.

The chain combines TRBV28 with TRBJ2-2; 7 nucleotides agree with TRBD2. Trimming cost V 3 bases and J 16 bases; bases outside gene matches: 23. The germline gives CDR1 MDHEN, CDR2 SYDVKM. This CDR3 region has 17 residues. CDR3 in DNA: TGTGCCAGCAGTTTGGGCGTCGTAGGGCTAGCGGCCCGTAGGCCGTTTTTT. Its protein product is CASSLGVVGLAARRPFF.

This clonotype occurred a few times. The chain is built from TRBV7-6 and TRBJ2-5, with 7 bases aligning to TRBD1. Per germline, CDR1 SGHVS and CDR2 FNYEAQ. V was pared by 4 bases and J by 4 bases, with 9 bases of the junction left unmatched. There are 15 residues in the CDR3. CDR3 bases: TGTGCCAGCAGCTATCTCGGACAGGCCGGAGAGACCCAGTACTTC. It yields the protein CASSYLGQAGETQYF.

The V and J genes are TRBV5-1 and TRBJ2-5; D perhaps matches TRBD1 (6 bases). CDR1 is SGHRS and CDR2 is YFSETQ in the germline V gene. V was shortened by 5 bases and J by 3 bases, with 14 bases between the two germline ends. CDR3 length equals 14 residues. CDR3 protein: CASRDQQGKETQYF. CDR3 DNA sequence: TGCGCCAGCAGAGACCAACAGGGAAAAGAGACCCAGTACTTC.

This clonotype has ten or more counts. The rearrangement joins TRBV29-1 to TRBJ2-1; tentatively, D is TRBD2 (6 bases). The germline gives CDR1 SQVTM, CDR2 ANQGSEA. The CDR3 runs to 14 residues. Between the trimmed V and J ends, which lost 7 bases and 4 bases, there was a span of 17 bases. The CDR3 DNA reads TGCAGCGCCTCCCGGACTACTTTATACAATGAGCAGTTCTTC. Encoded protein: CSASRTTLYNEQFF.

The rearrangement links TRBV19 to TRBJ1-6, with unresolved D. The ends were cut back, 5 bases at V and 0 bases at J, with 14 bases in the middle. Germline CDR1 reads LNHDA; CDR2 reads SQIVND (reference sequence). The CDR3 is 17 amino acids. The CDR3 sequence: CASSVGRPSSYNSPLHF. DNA for the CDR3: TGTGCCAGTAGTGTCGGACGTCCGAGCTCCTATAATTCACCCCTCCACTTT.

The chain employs TRBV5-5 and TRBJ2-2; a possible D gene is TRBD2 (7 bases). The CDR3 is 16 amino acids. Trimming removed 2 bases at V and 3 bases at J, with 14 bases between. From germline, CDR1 is SGHKS and CDR2 YYEKEE (reference sequence). CDR3 loop: CASSFRGGADTGELFF. CDR3 nucleotide sequence: TGTGCCAGCAGCTTTAGGGGGGGCGCAGACACCGGGGAGCTGTTTTTT.

This clonotype has more than one count but fewer than ten. This chain joins TRBV4-1 and TRBJ1-5, with 9 bases aligning to TRBD1. From germline, CDR1 is MGHRA and CDR2 YSYEKL. With 4 bases clipped from V and 0 bases from J, the junction kept 4 bases outside the gene matches. The CDR3 loop spans 16 amino acids. As DNA, the CDR3 is TGCGCCAGCAGCCGTGACAGGGGGAATAGCAATCAGCCCCAGCATTTT. Translation: CASSRDRGNSNQPQHF.